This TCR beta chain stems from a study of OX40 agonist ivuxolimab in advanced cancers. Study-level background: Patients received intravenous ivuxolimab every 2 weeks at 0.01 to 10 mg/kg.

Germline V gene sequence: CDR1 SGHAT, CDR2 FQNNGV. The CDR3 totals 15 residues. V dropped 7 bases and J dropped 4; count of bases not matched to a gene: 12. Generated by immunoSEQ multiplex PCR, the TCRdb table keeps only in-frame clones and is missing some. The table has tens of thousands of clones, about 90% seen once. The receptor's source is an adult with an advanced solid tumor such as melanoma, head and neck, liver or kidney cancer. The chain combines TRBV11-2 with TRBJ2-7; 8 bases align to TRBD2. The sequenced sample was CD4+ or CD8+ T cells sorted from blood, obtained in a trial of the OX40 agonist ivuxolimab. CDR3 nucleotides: TGTGCCAGCACCCCCGGAAGCGGGAGCCAGTACGAGCAGTACTTC. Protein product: CASTPGSGSQYEQYF.